The clone carrying this TCR beta chain was counted at least ten times. What it binds is unknown. These data are taken from a study of regulatory T cells in long-lasting Graves disease. According to the study, TCR beta libraries were built with iRepertoire HTBI primers and CDR3-region Arm-PCR. MiXCR, applied by TCRdb to the multiplex PCR reads, yields one record per CDR3 protein. The data show fewer than 400,000 distinct CDR3 sequences, with roughly 20% seen just once and less than 25% held by the top ten. V was trimmed by 3 bases and J by 6 bases, leaving 17 bases between them. The length of the CDR3 is 15 residues. CDR1 and CDR2 from the germline V gene are KGHSH and LQKENI. The sample's time point: persistent/refractory GD, antithyroid drugs over 5 years with positive TRAb. After RNA was extracted from PBMCs, the TCR library was made from it. A blood draw put roughly 10 milliliters of peripheral blood into EDTA tubes.

General study results and limits: Preferential use of TRBV28, TRBJ1-2 and TRBJ2-5 was seen in persistent disease. TCR diversity was lower in persistent Graves' patients (versus newly diagnosed ones). Sample size was small, which may have lowered accuracy.

The sample consisted of peripheral blood mononuclear cells (PBMCs), taken when the disease was refractory, from a patient treated with antithyroid drugs. J is TRBJ1-1 and V is TRBV18; the D is unclear. This receptor was obtained from a female donor with Graves disease. CDR3 sequence (DNA): TGTGCCAGCTCACCCGTGGATCAGTACGACGCTGAAGCTTTCTTT. Its protein product is CASSPVDQYDAEAFF.